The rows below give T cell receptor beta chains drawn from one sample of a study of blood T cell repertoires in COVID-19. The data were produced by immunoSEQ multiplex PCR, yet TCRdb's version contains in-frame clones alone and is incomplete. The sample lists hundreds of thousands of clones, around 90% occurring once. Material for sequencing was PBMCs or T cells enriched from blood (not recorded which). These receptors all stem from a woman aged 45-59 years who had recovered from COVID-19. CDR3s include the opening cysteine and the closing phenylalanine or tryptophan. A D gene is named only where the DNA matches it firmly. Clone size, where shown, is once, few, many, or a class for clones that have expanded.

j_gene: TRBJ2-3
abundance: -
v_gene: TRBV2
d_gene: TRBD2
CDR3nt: TGTGCCAGCAGACGGGAGGCCTCTAGCACAGATACGCAGTATTTT
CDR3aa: CASRREASSTDTQYF

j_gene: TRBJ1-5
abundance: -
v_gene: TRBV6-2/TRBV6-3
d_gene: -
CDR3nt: TGTGCCAGCAGTCCGAGGGATCAGCCCCAGCATTTT
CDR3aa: CASSPRDQPQHF

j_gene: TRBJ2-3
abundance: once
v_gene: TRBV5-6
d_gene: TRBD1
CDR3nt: TGTGCCAGCAGGCTCTTCGACAGGGACCCCTCGGGTACGCAGTATTTT
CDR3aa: CASRLFDRDPSGTQYF

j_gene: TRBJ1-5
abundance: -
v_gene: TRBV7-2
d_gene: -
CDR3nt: TGTGCCAGCAGCGAGTCGTCATCAAGCAATCAGCCCCAGCATTTT
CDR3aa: CASSESSSSNQPQHF

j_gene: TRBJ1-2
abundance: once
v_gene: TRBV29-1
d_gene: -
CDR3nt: TGCAGCGTTGATCTGGGGGGGAAGGGTGGCTACACCTTC
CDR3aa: CSVDLGGKGGYTF

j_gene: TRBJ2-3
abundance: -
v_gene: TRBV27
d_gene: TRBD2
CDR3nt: TGTGCCAGCAGGCGGGGACTACACACAGATACGCAGTATTTT
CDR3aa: CASRRGLHTDTQYF

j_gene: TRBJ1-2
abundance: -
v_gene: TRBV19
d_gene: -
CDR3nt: TGTGCCAGTTGGTCAGGGGTAGGCTACACCTTC
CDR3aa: CASWSGVGYTF

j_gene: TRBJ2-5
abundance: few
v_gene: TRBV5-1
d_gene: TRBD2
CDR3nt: TGCGCCAGCAGCTTGGCCGGAGTGTTGCGGGAGGGCCGTGAGACCCAGTACTTC
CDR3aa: CASSLAGVLREGRETQYF

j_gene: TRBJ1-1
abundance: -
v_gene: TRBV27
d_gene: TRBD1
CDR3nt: TGTGCCAGCAAAGGGGACAGGACGAACACTGAAGCTTTCTTT
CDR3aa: CASKGDRTNTEAFF

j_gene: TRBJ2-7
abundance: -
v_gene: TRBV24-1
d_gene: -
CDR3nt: TGTGCCACCAATAGACGAACCGGGACAACCACCTACGAGCAGTACTTC
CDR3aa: CATNRRTGTTTYEQYF

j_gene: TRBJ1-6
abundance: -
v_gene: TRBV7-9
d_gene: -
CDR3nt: TGTGCCAGCAGCTTGGACAGAAATAATTCACCCCTCCACTTT
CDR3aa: CASSLDRNNSPLHF

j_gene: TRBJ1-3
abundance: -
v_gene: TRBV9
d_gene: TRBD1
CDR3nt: TGTGCCAGCAGCGCTTCGACAGGGCCGCCGGGAAACACCATATATTTT
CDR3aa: CASSASTGPPGNTIYF

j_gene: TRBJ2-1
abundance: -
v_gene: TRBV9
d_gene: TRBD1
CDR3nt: TGTGCCAGCAGCAGCAGGGACAGTTCCTACAATGAGCAGTTCTTC
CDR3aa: CASSSRDSSYNEQFF

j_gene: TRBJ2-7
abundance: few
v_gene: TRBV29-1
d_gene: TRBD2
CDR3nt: TGCAGCGTGATAGCGGGAGGAGGATACGAGCAGTACTTC
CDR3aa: CSVIAGGGYEQYF

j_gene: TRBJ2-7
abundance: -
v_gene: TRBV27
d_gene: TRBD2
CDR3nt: TGTGCCAGCAGGGGACTAGCGAGTGGGAGCTCCTACGAGCAGTACTTC
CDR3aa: CASRGLASGSSYEQYF

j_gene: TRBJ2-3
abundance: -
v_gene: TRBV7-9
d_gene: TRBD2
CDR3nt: TGTGCCAGCAGCTCTTGGGGACTAGCGCAGACAGATACGCAGTATTTT
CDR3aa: CASSSWGLAQTDTQYF

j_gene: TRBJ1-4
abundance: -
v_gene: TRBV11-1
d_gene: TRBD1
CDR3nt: TGTGCCAGCAGCTTAACAGGGGGCCCCGCTGATGAAAAACTGTTTTTT
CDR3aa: CASSLTGGPADEKLFF

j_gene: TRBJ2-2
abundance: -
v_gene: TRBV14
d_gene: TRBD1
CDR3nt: TGTGCCAGCAGCCAGACGGACAGGGGTTGGACCGGGGAGCTGTTTTTT
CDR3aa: CASSQTDRGWTGELFF

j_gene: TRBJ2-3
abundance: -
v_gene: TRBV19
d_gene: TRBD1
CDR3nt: TGTGCCAGTAGCTCACAGGGGGCGCTGGGTACAGATACGCAGTATTTT
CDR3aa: CASSSQGALGTDTQYF

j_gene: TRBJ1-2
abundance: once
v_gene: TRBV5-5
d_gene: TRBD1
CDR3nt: TGTGCCAGCAGCCACACCAGGGGGCTGGGAGGCTACACCTTC
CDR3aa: CASSHTRGLGGYTF

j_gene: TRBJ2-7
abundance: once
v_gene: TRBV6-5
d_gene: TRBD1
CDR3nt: TGTGCCAGCAATAAGGTACAGGGGGCTTCCTACGAGCAGTACTTC
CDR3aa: CASNKVQGASYEQYF

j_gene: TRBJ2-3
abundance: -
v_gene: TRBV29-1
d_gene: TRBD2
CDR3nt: TGCAGCGCCGGACTAGACCCCACAGATACGCAGTATTTT
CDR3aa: CSAGLDPTDTQYF

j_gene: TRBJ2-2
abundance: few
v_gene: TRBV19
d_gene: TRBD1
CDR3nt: TGTGCCAGTAGTATAGGCAGGACAGGGAGGATCACCGGGGAGCTGTTTTTT
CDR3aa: CASSIGRTGRITGELFF

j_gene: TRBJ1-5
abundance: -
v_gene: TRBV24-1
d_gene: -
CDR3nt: TGTGCCACCAGTGATCTTCAGTATAATCAGCCCCAGCATTTT
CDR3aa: CATSDLQYNQPQHF

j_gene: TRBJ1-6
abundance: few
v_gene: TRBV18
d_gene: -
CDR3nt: TGTGCCAGCTCACCAAACGGGGGATCACCCCTCCACTTT
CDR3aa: CASSPNGGSPLHF

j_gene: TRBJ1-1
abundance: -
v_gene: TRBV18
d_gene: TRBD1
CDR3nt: TGTGCCAGCTCACAGGGACAGTTGAACACTGAAGCTTTCTTT
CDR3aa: CASSQGQLNTEAFF

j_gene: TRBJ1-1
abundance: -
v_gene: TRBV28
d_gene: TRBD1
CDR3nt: TGTGCCAGCAGAACGACAGGGGAAGGGACTGAAGCTTTCTTT
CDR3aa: CASRTTGEGTEAFF

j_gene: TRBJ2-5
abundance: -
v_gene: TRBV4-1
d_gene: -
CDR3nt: TGCGCCAGCAGATCAGGGGTTGGTGAGACCCAGTACTTC
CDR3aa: CASRSGVGETQYF

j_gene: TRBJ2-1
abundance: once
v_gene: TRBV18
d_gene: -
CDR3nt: TGTGCCAGCTCACCATCCAGCGGTGATTACAATGAGCAGTTCTTC
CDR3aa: CASSPSSGDYNEQFF

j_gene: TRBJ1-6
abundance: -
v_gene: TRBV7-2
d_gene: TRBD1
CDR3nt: TGTGCCAGCAGCTTAGCCCAGGGGGGATCACCCCTCCACTTT
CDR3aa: CASSLAQGGSPLHF

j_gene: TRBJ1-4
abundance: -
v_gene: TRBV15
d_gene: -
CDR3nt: TGTGCCACCAGCAGTCGGGGCGCGGGGGCGCGTAATGAAAAACTGTTTTTT
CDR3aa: CATSSRGAGARNEKLFF

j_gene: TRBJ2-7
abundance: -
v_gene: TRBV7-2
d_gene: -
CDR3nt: TGTGCCAGCAGCTTGGGGGCCGGGACTAATTACGAGCAGTACTTC
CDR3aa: CASSLGAGTNYEQYF

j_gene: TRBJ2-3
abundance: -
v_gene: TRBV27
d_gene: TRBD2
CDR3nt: TGTGCCAGCAGTTTATTGGGTAATAGCGGGAAGAGCACAGATACGCAGTATTTT
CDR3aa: CASSLLGNSGKSTDTQYF

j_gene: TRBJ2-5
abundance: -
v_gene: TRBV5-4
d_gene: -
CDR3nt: TGTGCCAGCAGCTTTCGGGGGGCCCAAGAGACCCAGTACTTC
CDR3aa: CASSFRGAQETQYF

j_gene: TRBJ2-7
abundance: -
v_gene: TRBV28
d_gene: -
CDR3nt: TGTGCCAGCAGTTCCTTATACGAGCAGTACTTC
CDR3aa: CASSSLYEQYF

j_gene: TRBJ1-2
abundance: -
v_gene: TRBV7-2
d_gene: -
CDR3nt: TGTGCCAGCAGCATACCCGGGAGGCTCTATGGCTACACCTTC
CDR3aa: CASSIPGRLYGYTF

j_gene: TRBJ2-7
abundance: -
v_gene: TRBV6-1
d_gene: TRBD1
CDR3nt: TGTGCCAGCAGTGAAACGACAGGGGGCTACGAGCAGTACTTC
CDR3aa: CASSETTGGYEQYF

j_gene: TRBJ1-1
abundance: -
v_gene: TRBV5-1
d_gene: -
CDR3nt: TGCGCCAGCATGGTGGACATGAACACTGAAGCTTTCTTT
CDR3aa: CASMVDMNTEAFF

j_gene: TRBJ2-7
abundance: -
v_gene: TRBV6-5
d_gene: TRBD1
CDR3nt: TGTGCCAGCAGTTACTCTCGTGACAGGGCAGGCGAGCAGTACTTC
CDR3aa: CASSYSRDRAGEQYF

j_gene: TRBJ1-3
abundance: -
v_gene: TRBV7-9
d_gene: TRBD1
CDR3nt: TGTGCCAGCAGCCTGGGGCAGGGGGCTGGAAACACCATATATTTT
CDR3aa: CASSLGQGAGNTIYF

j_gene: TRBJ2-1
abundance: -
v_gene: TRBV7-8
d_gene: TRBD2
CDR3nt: TGTGCCAGCAGCTTAAGGTCCGCGGGAGGGCAATACAATGAGCAGTTCTTC
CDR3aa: CASSLRSAGGQYNEQFF

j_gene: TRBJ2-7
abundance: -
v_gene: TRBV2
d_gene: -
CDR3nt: TGTGCCAGCAGTCTTCTCCCGGGCCTGGGGCGCGAGCAGTACTTC
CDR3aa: CASSLLPGLGREQYF

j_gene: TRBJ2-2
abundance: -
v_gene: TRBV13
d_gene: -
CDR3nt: TGTGCCAGCAGCTCCCGAGAGGGGGATATCTCCGGGGAGCTGTTTTTT
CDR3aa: CASSSREGDISGELFF

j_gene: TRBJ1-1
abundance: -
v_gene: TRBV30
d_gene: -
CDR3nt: TGTGCCTGGAGTCCCCGGGGTAGAAGGAGCACTGAAGCTTTCTTT
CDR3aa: CAWSPRGRRSTEAFF

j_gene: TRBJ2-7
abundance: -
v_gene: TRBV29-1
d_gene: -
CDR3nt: TGCAGCGCCGTCAGGAGGGGACAGAGCTCCTACGAGCAGTACTTC
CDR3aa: CSAVRRGQSSYEQYF